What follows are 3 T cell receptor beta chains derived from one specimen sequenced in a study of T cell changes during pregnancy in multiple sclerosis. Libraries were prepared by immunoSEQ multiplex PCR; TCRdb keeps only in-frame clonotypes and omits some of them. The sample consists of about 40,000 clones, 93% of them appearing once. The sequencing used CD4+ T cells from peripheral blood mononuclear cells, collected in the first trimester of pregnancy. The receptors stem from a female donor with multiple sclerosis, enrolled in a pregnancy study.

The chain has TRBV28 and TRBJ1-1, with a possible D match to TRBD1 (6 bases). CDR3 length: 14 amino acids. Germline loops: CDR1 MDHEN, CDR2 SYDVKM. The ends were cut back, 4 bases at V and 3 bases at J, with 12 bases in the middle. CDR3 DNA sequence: TGTGCCAGCAGTTCAACAGGGACGGACACTGAAGCTTTCTTT. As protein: CASSSTGTDTEAFF.

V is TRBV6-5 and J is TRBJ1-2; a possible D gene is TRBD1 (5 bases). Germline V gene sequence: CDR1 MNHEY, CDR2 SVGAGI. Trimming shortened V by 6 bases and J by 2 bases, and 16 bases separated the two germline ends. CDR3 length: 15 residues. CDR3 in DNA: TGTGCCAGCAGCCACCGCCAGGGACTAAACTATGGCTACACCTTC. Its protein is CASSHRQGLNYGYTF.

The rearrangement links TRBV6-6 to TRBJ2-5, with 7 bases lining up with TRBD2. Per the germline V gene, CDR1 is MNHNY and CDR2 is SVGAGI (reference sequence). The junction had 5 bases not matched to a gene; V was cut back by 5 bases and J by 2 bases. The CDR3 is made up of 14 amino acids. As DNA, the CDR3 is TGTGCCAGCAGTCACCCCGGGGGGCAAGAGACCCAGTACTTC. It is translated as CASSHPGGQETQYF.